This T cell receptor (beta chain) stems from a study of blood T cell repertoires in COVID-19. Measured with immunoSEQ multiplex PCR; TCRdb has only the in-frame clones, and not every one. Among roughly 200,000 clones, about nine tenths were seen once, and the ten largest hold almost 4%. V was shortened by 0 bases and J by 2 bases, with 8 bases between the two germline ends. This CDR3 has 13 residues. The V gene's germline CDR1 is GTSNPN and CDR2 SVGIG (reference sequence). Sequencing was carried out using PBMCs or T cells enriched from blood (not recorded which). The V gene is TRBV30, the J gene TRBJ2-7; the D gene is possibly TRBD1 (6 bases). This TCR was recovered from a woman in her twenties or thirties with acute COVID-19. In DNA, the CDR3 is TGTGCCTGGAGTGTAGGGGGTACCTACGAGCAGTACTTC. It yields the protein CAWSVGGTYEQYF.